The sequence of this T cell receptor beta chain was determined in a study of metastatic and nonmetastatic thyroid tumors. Whole-study context: Repertoire comparison spanned blood and tumor or nodule tissue of malignant and benign thyroid patients. Study conclusions and caveats: Within blood and tumor, benign nodules reportedly had significantly lower TCR beta diversity than malignant thyroid tumors did.

In the source study's methods: The study built a papillary thyroid cancer distant-metastasis classifier from CDR3 differences across clinicopathological groups. With MiXCR, TCRdb called clones anew from the PCR reads. The V and J calls were not made by the authors but by TCRdb's processing. This repertoire shows tens of thousands of clones, about 15% found once; its top ten account for 6.2%. Until they underwent thyroid surgery, no patient had received any treatment. At least ten counts were recorded for this clone. The antigen remains undetermined. Per the germline V gene, CDR1 is SGDLS and CDR2 is YYNGEE. Trimming pared 0 bases from V and 3 bases from J, leaving 6 bases between. This CDR3 spans 13 amino acids.

The TCR originated in a male donor with papillary thyroid cancer or a benign thyroid nodule (not recorded which). Some clones in this sample may be carry-over from other donors' samples. Input material: blood. This rearrangement joins TRBV9 to TRBJ2-5; D is uncertain. The CDR3 DNA is TGTGCCAGCAGCGTAGGAGGAGAAGAGACCCAGTACTTC. Translation gives CASSVGGEETQYF.